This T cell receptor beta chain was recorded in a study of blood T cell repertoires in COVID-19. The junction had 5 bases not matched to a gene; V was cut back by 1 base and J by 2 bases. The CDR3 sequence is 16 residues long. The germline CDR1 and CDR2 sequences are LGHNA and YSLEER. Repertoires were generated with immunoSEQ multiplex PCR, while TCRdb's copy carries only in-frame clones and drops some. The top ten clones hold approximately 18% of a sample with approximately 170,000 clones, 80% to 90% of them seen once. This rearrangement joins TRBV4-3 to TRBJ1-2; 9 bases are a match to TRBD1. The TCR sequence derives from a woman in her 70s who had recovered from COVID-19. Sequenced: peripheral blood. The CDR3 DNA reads TGCGCCAGCAGCCAAGGTGGGGACAGGGTCAACTATGGCTACACCTTC. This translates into CASSQGGDRVNYGYTF.